This record covers a single T cell receptor beta chain. Its antigen remains unidentified. Assay: immunoSEQ multiplex PCR; the TCRdb copy retains only in-frame clones and omits some. The data show around 84,000 clones, 85% to 90% seen once. This sample is drawn from a study of identifying expanded T cells in peripheral blood. Overall study results and limits: About 1.2 clones differed between technical replicates, versus approximately 17 and 20 over time.

This CDR3 contains 14 residues. Germline CDR1 reads KGHSH; CDR2 reads LQKENI. Trimming at V came to 2 bases and at J to 2 bases, leaving 2 bases not matched to a gene. The sequence was obtained from a person aged 18 to 75 in good health. V gene TRBV18 combines with J gene TRBJ1-1; 7 nucleotides align to TRBD1. Material for sequencing was blood. CDR3 DNA sequence: TGTGCCAGCTCACCAAGGACAGGAAACACTGAAGCTTTCTTT. It encodes CASSPRTGNTEAFF.